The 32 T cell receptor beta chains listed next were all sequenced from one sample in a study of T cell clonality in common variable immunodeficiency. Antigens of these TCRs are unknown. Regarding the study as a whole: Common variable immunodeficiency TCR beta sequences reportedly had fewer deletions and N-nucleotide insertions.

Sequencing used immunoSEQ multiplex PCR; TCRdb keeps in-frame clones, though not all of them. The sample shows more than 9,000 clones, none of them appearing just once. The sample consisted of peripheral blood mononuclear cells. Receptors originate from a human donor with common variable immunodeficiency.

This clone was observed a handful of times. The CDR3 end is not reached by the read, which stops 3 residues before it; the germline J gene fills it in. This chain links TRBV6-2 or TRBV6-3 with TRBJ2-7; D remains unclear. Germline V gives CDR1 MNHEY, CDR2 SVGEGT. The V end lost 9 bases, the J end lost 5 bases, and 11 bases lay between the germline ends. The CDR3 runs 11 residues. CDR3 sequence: CASTARHEQYF. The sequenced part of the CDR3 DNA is TGTGCCAGTACCGCCAGGCACGAG.

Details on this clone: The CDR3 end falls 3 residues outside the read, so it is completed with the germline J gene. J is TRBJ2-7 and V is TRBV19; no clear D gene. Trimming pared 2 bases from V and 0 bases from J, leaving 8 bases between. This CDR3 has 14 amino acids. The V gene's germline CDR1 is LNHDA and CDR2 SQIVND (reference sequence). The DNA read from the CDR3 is TGTGCCAGTAGTATAAGAACCAGCTCCTACGAG. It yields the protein CASSIRTSSYE. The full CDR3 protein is CASSIRTSSYEQYF.

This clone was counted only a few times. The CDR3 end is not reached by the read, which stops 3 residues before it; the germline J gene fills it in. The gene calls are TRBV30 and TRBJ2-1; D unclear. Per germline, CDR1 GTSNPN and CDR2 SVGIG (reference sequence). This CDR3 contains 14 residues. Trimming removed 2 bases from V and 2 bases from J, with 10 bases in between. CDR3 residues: CAWSRSAAYNEQFF. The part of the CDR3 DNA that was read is TGTGCCTGGAGTCGCAGCGCCGCCTACAATGAG.

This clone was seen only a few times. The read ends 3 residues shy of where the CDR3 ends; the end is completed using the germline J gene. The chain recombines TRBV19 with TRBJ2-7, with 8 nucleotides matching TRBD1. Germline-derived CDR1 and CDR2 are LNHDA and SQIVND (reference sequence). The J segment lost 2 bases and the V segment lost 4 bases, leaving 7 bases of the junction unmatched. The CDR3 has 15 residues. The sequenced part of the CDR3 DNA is TGTGCCAGTAGTAGGTATGGACAGGGAACCTACGAG. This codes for CASSRYGQGTYE. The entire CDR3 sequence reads CASSRYGQGTYEQYF.

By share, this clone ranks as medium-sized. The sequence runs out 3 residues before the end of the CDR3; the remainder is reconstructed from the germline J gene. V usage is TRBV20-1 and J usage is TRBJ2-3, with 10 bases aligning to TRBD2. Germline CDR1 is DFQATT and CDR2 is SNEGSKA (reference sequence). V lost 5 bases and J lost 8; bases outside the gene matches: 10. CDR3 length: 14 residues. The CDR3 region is CSAAPGLAKGTQYF. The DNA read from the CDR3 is TGCAGTGCTGCTCCGGGACTAGCGAAGGGTACG.

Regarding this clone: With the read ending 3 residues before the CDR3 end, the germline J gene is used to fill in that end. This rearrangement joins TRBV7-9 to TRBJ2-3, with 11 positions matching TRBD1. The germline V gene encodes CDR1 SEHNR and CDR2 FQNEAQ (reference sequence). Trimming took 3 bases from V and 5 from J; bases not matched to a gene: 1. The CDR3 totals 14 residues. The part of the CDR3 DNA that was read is TGTGCCAGCAGCTTGGGACAGGGGGTAGATACG. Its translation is CASSLGQGVDT. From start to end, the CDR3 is CASSLGQGVDTQYF.

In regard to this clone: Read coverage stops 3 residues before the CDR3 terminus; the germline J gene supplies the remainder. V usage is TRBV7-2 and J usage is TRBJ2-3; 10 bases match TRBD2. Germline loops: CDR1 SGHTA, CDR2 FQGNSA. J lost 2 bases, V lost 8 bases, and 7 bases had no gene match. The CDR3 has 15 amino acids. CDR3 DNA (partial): TGTGCCAGCGGCATGGGACTAGCGAACACAGATACG. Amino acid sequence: CASGMGLANTDT. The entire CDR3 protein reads CASGMGLANTDTQYF.

CDR3: CASSPGQGAAETQYF. The CDR3 DNA, read in part, is TGTGCCAGTAGCCCGGGACAGGGGGCTGCGGAGACC. The chain carries TRBV19 and TRBJ2-5, with 12 bases identical to TRBD1. The CDR3 extends 3 residues past the end of the read, so its final part is completed from the germline J gene. The length of the CDR3 is 15 residues. V shed 6 bases and J 5 bases; nucleotides not matched to a gene: 7. Germline loops: CDR1 LNHDA, CDR2 SQIVND (reference sequence).

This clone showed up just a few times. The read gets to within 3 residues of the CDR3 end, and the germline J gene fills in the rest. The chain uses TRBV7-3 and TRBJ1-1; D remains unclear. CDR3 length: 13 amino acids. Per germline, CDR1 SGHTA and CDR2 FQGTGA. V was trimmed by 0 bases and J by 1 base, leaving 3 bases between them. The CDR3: CASSLTGNTEAFF. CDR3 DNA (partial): TGTGCCAGCAGCTTAACAGGGAACACTGAA.

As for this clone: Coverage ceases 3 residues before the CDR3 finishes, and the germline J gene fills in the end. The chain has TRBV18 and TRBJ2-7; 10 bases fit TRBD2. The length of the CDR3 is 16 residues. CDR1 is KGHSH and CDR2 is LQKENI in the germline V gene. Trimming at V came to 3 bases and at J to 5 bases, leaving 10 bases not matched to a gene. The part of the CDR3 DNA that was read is TGTGCCAGCTCACCGGTAGCGGGAGGAGGCCTCCACGAG. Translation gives CASSPVAGGGLHE. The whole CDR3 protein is CASSPVAGGGLHEQYF.

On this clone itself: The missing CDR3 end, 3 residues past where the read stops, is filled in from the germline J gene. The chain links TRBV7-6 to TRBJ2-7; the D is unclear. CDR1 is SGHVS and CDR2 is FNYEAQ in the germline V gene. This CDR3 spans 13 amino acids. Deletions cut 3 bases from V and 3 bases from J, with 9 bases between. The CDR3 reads CASSLSWYYEQYF. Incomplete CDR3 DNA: TGTGCCAGCAGCTTGAGCTGGTACTACGAG. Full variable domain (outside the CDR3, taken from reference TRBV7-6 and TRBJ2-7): GAGVSQSPRYKVTKRGQDVALRCDPISGHVSLYWYRQALGQGPEFLTYFNYEAQQDKSGLPNDRFSAERPEGSISTLTIQRTEQRDSAMYRCASSLSWYYEQYFGPGTRLTVT.

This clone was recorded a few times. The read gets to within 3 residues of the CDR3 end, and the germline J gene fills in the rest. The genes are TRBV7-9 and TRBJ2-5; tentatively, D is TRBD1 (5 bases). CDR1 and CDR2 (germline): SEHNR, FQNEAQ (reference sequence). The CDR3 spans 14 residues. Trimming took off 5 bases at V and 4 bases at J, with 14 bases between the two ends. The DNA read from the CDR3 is TGTGCCAGCAGCCCCCCCTCAGGGCCAGAGACC. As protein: CASSPPSGPET. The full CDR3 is CASSPPSGPETQYF.

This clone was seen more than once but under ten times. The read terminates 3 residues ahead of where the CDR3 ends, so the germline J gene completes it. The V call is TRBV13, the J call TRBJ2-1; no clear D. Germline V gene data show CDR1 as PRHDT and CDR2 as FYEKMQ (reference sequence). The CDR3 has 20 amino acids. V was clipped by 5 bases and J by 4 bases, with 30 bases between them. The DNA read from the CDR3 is TGTGCCAGCAGCCAGACCTTGGGCCGGCCGATGAAGTCTGGTTACAATGAG. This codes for CASSQTLGRPMKSGYNE. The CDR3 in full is CASSQTLGRPMKSGYNEQFF.

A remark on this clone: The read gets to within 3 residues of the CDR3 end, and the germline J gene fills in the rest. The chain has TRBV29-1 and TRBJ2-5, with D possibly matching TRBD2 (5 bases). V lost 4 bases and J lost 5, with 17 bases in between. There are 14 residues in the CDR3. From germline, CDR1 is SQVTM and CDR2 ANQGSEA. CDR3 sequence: CSVVAQLTSETQYF. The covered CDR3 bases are TGCAGCGTTGTAGCGCAGTTAACTTCGGAGACC.

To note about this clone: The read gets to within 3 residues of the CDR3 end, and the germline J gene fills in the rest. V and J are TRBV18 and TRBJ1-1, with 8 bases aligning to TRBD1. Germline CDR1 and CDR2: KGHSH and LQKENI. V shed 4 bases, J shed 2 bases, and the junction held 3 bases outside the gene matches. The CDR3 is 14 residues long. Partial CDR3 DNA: TGTGCCAGCTCACTAGGGACAGGTAACACTGAA. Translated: CASSLGTGNTE. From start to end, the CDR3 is CASSLGTGNTEAFF.

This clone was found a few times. CDR3 in amino acids: CASSPPGGLNTEAFF. CDR3 DNA, as far as it was read: TGTGCCAGCAGTCCACCCGGGGGGCTGAACACTGAA. The rearrangement uses TRBV6-2 or TRBV6-3 and TRBJ1-1; a weak D match, TRBD1 (6 bases). The sequence runs out 3 residues before the end of the CDR3; the remainder is reconstructed from the germline J gene. The V end was cut by 5 bases, the J end by 0 bases, with 13 bases between. This CDR3 has 15 amino acids. Germline loops: CDR1 MNHEY, CDR2 SVGEGT.

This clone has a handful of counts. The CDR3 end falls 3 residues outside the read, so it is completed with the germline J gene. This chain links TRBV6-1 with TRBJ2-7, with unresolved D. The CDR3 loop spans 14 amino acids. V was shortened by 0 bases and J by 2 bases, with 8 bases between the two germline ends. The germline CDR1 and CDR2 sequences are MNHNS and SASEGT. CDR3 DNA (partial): TGTGCCAGCAGTGAAGCTCCTCTTGCCTACGAG. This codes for CASSEAPLAYE. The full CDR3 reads CASSEAPLAYEQYF.

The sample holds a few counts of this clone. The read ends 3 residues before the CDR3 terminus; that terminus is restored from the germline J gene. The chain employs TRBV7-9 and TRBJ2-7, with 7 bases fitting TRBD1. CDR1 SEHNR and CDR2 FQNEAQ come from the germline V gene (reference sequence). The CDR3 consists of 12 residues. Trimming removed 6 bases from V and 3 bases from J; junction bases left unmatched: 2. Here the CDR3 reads CASRDRYYEQYF. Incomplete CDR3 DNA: TGTGCCAGCAGGGACAGGTACTACGAG.

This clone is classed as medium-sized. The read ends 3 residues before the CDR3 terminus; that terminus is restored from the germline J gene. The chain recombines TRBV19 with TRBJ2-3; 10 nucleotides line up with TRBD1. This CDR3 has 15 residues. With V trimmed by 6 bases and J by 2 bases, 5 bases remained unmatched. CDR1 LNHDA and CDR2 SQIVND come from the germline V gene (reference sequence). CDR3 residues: CASRMGQGYTDTQYF. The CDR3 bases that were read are TGTGCCAGTAGGATGGGACAGGGGTACACAGATACG.

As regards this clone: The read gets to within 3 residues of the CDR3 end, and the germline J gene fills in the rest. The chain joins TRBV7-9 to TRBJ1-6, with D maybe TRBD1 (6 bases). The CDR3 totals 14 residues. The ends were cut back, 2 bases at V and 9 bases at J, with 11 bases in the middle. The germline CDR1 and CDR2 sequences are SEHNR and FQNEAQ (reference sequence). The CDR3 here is CASSLSGAGSPLHF. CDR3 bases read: TGTGCCAGCAGCTTATCAGGGGCGGGTTCACCC.

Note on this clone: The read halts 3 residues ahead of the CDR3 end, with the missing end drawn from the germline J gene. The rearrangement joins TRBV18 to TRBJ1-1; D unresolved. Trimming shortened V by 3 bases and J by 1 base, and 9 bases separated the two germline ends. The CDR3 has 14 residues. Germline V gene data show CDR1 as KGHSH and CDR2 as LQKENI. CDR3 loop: CASSPSQRNTEAFF. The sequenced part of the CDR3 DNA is TGTGCCAGCTCACCGTCACAGAGGAACACTGAA.

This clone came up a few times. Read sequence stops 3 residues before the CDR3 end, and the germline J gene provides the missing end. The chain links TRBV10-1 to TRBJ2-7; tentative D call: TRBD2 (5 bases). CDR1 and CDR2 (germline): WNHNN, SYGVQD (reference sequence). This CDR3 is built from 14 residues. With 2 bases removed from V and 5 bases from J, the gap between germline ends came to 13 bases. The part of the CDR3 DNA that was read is TGCGCCAGCAGTGAGGGGTGGGAGCGGAACGAG. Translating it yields CASSEGWERNE. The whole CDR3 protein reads CASSEGWERNEQYF.

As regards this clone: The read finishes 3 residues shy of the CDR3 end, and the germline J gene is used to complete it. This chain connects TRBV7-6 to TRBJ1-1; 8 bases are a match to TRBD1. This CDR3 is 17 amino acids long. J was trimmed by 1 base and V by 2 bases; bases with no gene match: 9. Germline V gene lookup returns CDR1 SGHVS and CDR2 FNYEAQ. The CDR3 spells CASSLTYRTGWNTEAFF. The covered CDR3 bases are TGTGCCAGCAGCTTAACTTACAGGACAGGGTGGAACACTGAA. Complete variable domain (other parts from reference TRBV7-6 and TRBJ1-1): GAGVSQSPRYKVTKRGQDVALRCDPISGHVSLYWYRQALGQGPEFLTYFNYEAQQDKSGLPNDRFSAERPEGSISTLTIQRTEQRDSAMYRCASSLTYRTGWNTEAFFGQGTRLTVV.

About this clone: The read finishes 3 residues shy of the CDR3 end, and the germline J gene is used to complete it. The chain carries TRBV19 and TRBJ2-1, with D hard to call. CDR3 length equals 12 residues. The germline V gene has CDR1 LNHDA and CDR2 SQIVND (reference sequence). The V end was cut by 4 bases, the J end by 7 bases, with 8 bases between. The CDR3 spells CASSKARNEQFF. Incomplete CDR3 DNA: TGTGCCAGTAGTAAGGCTAGAAATGAG.

The DNA read from the CDR3 is TGTGCCTGGAGTCTAAAAGCTAGCACTGAA. Residues: CAWSLKASTE. The CDR3 reads in full as CAWSLKASTEAFF. The rearrangement links TRBV30 to TRBJ1-1; no clear D gene. The CDR3 extends 3 residues past the end of the read, so its final part is completed from the germline J gene. Trimming removed 2 bases from V and 4 bases from J, with 11 bases in between. This CDR3 is built from 13 residues. Per germline, CDR1 GTSNPN and CDR2 SVGIG (reference sequence).

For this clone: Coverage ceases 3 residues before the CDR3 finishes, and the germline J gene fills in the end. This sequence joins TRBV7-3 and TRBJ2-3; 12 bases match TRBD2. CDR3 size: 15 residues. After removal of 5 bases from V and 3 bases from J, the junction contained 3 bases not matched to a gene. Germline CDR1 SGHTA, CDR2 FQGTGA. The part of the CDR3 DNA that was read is TGTGCCAGCAGCCTAGGGACTAGCGGGACAGATACG. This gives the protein CASSLGTSGTDT. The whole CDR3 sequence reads CASSLGTSGTDTQYF. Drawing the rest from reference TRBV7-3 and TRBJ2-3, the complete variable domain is GAGVSQTPSNKVTEKGKYVELRCDPISGHTALYWYRQSLGQGPEFLIYFQGTGAADDSGLPNDRFFAVRPEGSVSTLKIQRTERGDSAVYLCASSLGTSGTDTQYFGPGTRLTVL.

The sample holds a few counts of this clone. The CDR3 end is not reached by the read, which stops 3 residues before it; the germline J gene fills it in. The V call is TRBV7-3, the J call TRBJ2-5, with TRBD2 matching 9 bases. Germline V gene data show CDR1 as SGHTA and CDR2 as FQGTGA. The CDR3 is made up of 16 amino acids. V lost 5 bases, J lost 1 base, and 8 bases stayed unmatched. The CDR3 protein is CASSRDEREAQETQYF. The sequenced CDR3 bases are TGTGCCAGCAGCAGGGACGAGCGGGAGGCCCAAGAGACC.

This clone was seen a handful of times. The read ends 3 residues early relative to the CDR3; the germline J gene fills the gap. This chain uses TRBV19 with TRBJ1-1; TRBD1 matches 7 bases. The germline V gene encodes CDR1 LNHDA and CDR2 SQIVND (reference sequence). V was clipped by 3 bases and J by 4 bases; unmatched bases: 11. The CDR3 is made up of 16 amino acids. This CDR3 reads CASSIRYRTGGTEAFF. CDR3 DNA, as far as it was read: TGTGCCAGTAGTATCCGTTATCGGACAGGAGGCACTGAA.

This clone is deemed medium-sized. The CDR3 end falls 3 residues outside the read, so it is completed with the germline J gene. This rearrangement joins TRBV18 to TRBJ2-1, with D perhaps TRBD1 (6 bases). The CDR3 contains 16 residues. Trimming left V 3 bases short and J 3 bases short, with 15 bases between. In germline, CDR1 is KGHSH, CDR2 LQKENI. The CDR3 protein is CASSPGTTRYYNEQFF. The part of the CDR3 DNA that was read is TGTGCCAGCTCACCGGGGACAACGCGATACTACAATGAG.

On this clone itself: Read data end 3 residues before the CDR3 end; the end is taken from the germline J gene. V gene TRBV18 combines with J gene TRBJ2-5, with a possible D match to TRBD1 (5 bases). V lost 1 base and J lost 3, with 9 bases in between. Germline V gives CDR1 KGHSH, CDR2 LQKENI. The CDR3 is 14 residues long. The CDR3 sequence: CASSPRQGKETQYF. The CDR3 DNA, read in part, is TGTGCCAGCTCACCACGGCAGGGTAAAGAGACC.

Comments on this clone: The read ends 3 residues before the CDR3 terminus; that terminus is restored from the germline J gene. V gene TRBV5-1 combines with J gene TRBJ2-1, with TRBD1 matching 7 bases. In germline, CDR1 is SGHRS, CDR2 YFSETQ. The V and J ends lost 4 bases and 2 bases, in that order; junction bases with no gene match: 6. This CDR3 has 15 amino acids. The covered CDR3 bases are TGCGCCAGCAGCACCGACGGACAGGCCTACAATGAG. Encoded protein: CASSTDGQAYNE. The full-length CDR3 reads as CASSTDGQAYNEQFF.

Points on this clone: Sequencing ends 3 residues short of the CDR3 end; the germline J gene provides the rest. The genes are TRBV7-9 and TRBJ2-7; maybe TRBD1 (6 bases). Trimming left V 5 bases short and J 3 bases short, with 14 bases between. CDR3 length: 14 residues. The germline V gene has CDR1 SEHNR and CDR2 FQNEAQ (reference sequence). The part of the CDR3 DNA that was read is TGTGCCAGCAGCCCCAGGGACACCTTCTACGAG. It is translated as CASSPRDTFYE. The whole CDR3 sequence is CASSPRDTFYEQYF.